The 14 T cell receptor beta chains below were found in one sample sequenced in a study of blood T cells in healthy people across ages. Alongside a J-beta primer mix, a sample-barcoded 5' primer served in a second PCR lasting about 7 to 12 cycles. TCRdb reprocessed the 5' RACE reads with MiXCR, giving one entry per CDR3 protein. Found here are hundreds of thousands of distinct CDR3 sequences, about 62% of them singletons; the top ten hold about 20%. Sequencing was done on a sample of blood. Every receptor here comes from a young man in good health.

CDR3 nucleotide sequence: TGTGCCACCAGTGACGGCACTGGGGCCAACGTCCTGACTTTC. It codes for CATSDGTGANVLTF. This chain joins TRBV24-1 and TRBJ2-6; D call uncertain. Trimming pared 4 bases from V and 2 bases from J, leaving 5 bases between. The germline V gene has CDR1 KGHDR and CDR2 SFDVKD. The CDR3 spans 14 residues.

V and J are TRBV6-2 or TRBV6-3 and TRBJ1-1, with D maybe TRBD1 (6 bases). Trimming took 6 bases from V and 6 from J, leaving 14 bases between them. The germline gives CDR1 MNHEY, CDR2 SVGEGT. The CDR3 is 13 amino acids. The DNA for the CDR3 is TGTGCCAGCAGCCTAACTACAGGGTCTGAAGCTTTCTTT. Translated: CASSLTTGSEAFF.

This clonotype has just a few counts. The CDR3: CSATNRGRRYEQYF. In DNA, the CDR3 is TGCAGTGCTACTAACAGGGGGCGACGGTACGAGCAGTACTTC. The rearrangement joins TRBV20-1 to TRBJ2-7, with TRBD1 matching 9 bases. The germline V gene has CDR1 DFQATT and CDR2 SNEGSKA (reference sequence). This CDR3 contains 14 residues. V shed 4 bases and J 4 bases; nucleotides not matched to a gene: 8.

The sample holds a few counts of this clonotype. The CDR3 DNA follows: TGTGCCAGCAGCTTTGGCAGCCAGTCCTACGAGCAGTACTTC. Protein: CASSFGSQSYEQYF. V gene TRBV7-2 combines with J gene TRBJ2-7; D not certain. Trimming cost V 3 bases and J 1 base, with 10 bases left between them. This CDR3 spans 14 amino acids. Germline V lookup: CDR1 SGHTA, CDR2 FQGNSA.

This clonotype appeared a few times. The V call is TRBV7-2, the J call TRBJ2-7; either TRBD1 or TRBD2 may supply D (5 bases each). The germline gives CDR1 SGHTA, CDR2 FQGNSA. V lost 5 bases and J lost 5, with 25 bases in between. This CDR3 is 17 amino acids long. In nucleotides, the CDR3 is TGTGCCAGCAGCCCGCCTAAATATTCCGGGACCCCAAACGAGCAGTACTTC. Translation: CASSPPKYSGTPNEQYF.

V usage is TRBV6-6 and J usage is TRBJ1-1; no firm D call. Germline-derived CDR1 and CDR2 are MNHNY and SVGAGI (reference sequence). CDR3 length equals 16 residues. V gave up 2 bases and J gave up 6 bases, with 19 bases separating them. DNA for the CDR3: TGTGCCAGCAGTTACCCGCTCGCAGGCGCTTCCGCTGAAGCTTTCTTT. It specifies CASSYPLAGASAEAFF.

This clonotype came up once. The chain uses TRBV12-3 or TRBV12-4 and TRBJ2-1; D could derive from TRBD1 or TRBD2 (5 bases each). V was pared by 1 base and J by 9 bases, with 22 bases between. This CDR3 region has 17 residues. CDR3 in DNA: TGTGCCAGCAGTTTAGGGACTGGGGGATTTGGATTGATTGAGCAGTTCTTC. Its translation: CASSLGTGGFGLIEQFF.

This clonotype was recorded a few times. V gene TRBV29-1 combines with J gene TRBJ1-2; 7 bases are a match to TRBD1. Germline V gene data show CDR1 as SQVTM and CDR2 as ANQGSEA. V shed 8 bases, J shed 4 bases, and the junction held 7 bases outside the gene matches. The CDR3 runs 12 residues. CDR3 region: CSTEQGLYGYTF. CDR3 nucleotide sequence: TGCAGCACCGAACAGGGGCTCTATGGCTACACCTTC.

This clonotype was seen more than once but under ten times. This chain's CDR3 is CASSQTDGAEKLFF. As DNA, the CDR3 is TGTGCCAGCAGCCAAACGGACGGAGCCGAAAAACTGTTTTTT. The chain carries TRBV4-2 and TRBJ1-4; D gene uncertain. V was clipped by 2 bases and J by 8 bases, with 12 bases between them. Germline lookup yields CDR1 LGHNA and CDR2 YNFKEQ. The CDR3 totals 14 residues.

The chain's CDR3 is CASSKADAGTNTGELFF. The CDR3 DNA reads as TGTGCCAGCAGCAAAGCCGACGCCGGAACAAACACCGGGGAGCTGTTTTTT. The chain is built from TRBV21-1 and TRBJ2-2; the table calls TRBD1, which could not be checked here. TRBV21-1 is designated a pseudogene. The CDR3 runs 17 residues.

This chain connects TRBV3-1 to TRBJ2-7; 8 nucleotides agree with TRBD2. Germline loops: CDR1 LGHDT, CDR2 YNNKEL (reference sequence). Unmatched junction bases numbered 1, after V lost 0 bases and J lost 3 bases. This CDR3 contains 14 residues. The CDR3 DNA is TGTGCCAGCAGCCAAGACGGGAGGGTCTACGAGCAGTACTTC. Protein sequence: CASSQDGRVYEQYF.

This clonotype appeared a few times. The gene calls are TRBV7-9 and TRBJ1-1; the D gene is possibly TRBD1 (5 bases). The ends were cut back, 6 bases at V and 0 bases at J, with 8 bases in the middle. The CDR3 runs to 13 residues. The germline V gene encodes CDR1 SEHNR and CDR2 FQNEAQ (reference sequence). This CDR3 reads CASRGEMNTEAFF. DNA for the CDR3: TGTGCCAGCAGGGGGGAGATGAACACTGAAGCTTTCTTT.

This rearrangement joins TRBV7-8 to TRBJ2-1; 10 bases align to TRBD2. The J segment lost 7 bases and the V segment lost 0 bases, leaving 9 bases of the junction unmatched. CDR1 is SGHVS and CDR2 is FQNEAQ in the germline V gene. There are 17 residues in the CDR3. The CDR3 spells CASSLADLAGVGNEQFF. The CDR3 region has the DNA TGTGCCAGCAGCTTAGCCGATCTAGCGGGGGTAGGGAATGAGCAGTTCTTC.

The V call is TRBV9, the J call TRBJ2-1; D unclear. CDR3 length: 16 amino acids. The germline V and J ends were trimmed by 2 bases and 7 bases, with 19 bases remaining between them. Germline-derived CDR1 and CDR2 are SGDLS and YYNGEE. The CDR3 DNA sequence: TGTGCCAGCAGCGTGTCCCCGCTCACCCCTAGGAATGAGCAGTTCTTC. Translating it yields CASSVSPLTPRNEQFF. The whole variable domain, remainder taken from reference TRBV9 and TRBJ2-1, is DSGVTQTPKHLITATGQRVTLRCSPRSGDLSVYWYQQSLDQGLQFLIQYYNGEERAKGNILERFSAQQFPDLHSELNLSSLELGDSALYFCASSVSPLTPRNEQFFGPGTRLTVL.